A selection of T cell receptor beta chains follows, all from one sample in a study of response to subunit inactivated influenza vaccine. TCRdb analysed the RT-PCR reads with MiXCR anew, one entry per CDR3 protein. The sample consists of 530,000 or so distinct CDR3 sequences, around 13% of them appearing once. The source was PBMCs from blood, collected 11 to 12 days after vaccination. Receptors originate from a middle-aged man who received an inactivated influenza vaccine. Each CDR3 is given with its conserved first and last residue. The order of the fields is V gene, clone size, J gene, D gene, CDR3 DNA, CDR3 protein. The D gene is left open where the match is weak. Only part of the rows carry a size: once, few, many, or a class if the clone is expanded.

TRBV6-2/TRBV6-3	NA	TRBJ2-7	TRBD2	TGTGCCAGCAGTTACTCGGGACTAGCGGGGGGATCCGAGCAGTACTTC	CASSYSGLAGGSEQYF
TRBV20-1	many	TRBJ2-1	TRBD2	TGCAGTGCCCAGCGAGCGGGAGGTAACAATGAGCAGTTCTTC	CSAQRAGGNNEQFF
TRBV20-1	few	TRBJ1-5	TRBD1	TGCAGTGCTCAAAGATGGGACAGGGGGACCAATCAGCCCCAGCATTTT	CSAQRWDRGTNQPQHF
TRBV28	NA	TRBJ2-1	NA	TGTGCCAGCAGTCCAAATCACAGGGCATTAAATGAGCAGTTCTTC	CASSPNHRALNEQFF
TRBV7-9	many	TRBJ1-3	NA	TGTGCCAGCAGCTTAGCGGGGGTTGGAAACACCATATATTTT	CASSLAGVGNTIYF
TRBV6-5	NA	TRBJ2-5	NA	TGTGCCAGCAGTTACCGGACTTTAGGGGAGACCCAGTACTTC	CASSYRTLGETQYF
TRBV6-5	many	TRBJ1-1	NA	TGTGCCAGCAGTTACCGAGGGTCCGGGGCAGTTAACACTGAAGCTTTCTTT	CASSYRGSGAVNTEAFF
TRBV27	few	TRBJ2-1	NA	TGTGCCAGCAGTATCCGGACGGGATCGTCGAATGAGCAGTTCTTC	CASSIRTGSSNEQFF
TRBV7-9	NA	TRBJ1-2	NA	TGTGCCAGCAGCGGCCATCTACCAGGGAACTATGGCTACACCTTC	CASSGHLPGNYGYTF
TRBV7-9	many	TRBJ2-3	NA	TGTGCCAGCAGCTTAGCGTCCGGGTTCGGGGATACGCAGTATTTT	CASSLASGFGDTQYF
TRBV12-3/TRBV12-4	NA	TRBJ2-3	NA	TGTGCCAGCAGGCCGGGACAAATCACAGATACGCAGTATTTT	CASRPGQITDTQYF
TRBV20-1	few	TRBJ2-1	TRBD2	TGCAGTGCTAGATCTAGCGGGAGACCTCCCTACAATGAGCAGTTCTTC	CSARSSGRPPYNEQFF
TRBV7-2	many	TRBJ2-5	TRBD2	TGTGCCAGCAGCTTAGTAGGAGGGGAGGGGACCCAGTACTTC	CASSLVGGEGTQYF
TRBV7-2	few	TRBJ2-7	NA	TGTGCCAGCAGCTTAGGGGTTCTCGGGACCTACGAGCAGTACTTC	CASSLGVLGTYEQYF
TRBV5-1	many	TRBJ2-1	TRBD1	TGCGCCAGCGCGGGCCCAGGGGGCACCTACAATGAGCAGTTCTTC	CASAGPGGTYNEQFF
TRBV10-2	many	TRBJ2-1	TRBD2	TGCGCCACCTTAGCGGGGGACGCCTACAATGAGCAGTTCTTC	CATLAGDAYNEQFF
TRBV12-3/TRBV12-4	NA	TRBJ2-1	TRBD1	TGTGCCAGCAGATGGACAGGGTCCTACAATGAGCAGTTCTTC	CASRWTGSYNEQFF
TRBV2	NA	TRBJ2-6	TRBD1	TGTGCCAGCAGAGACGGGACAGGGAGGGGCTCTGGGGCCAACGTCCTGACTTTC	CASRDGTGRGSGANVLTF
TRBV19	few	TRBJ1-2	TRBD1	TGTGCCAGTAGTACGGGACAGGTGGACGGTGGCTACACCTTC	CASSTGQVDGGYTF
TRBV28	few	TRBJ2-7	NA	TGTGCCAGCAGAATCCAGCAGTTTTTGTCTCCGGGAGTTAGGCCAGGCGAGCAGTACTTC	CASRIQQFLSPGVRPGEQYF
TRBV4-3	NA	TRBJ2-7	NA	TGCGCCAGCAGCCACTGGGGAGGCACCTACGAGCAGTACTTC	CASSHWGGTYEQYF
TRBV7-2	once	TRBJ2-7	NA	TGTGCCAGCAGCTTAGCGGGTGGGGGTTACTACGAGCAGTACTTC	CASSLAGGGYYEQYF
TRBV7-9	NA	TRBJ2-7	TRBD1	TGTGCCAGCAGCGGGACAGGCACGATCTCCTTGCCCGACGAGCAGTACTTC	CASSGTGTISLPDEQYF
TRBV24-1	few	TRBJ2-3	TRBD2	TGTGCCACCAGTGGCTGGGCGGGAGATACAGATACGCAGTATTTT	CATSGWAGDTDTQYF
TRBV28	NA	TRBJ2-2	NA	TGTGCCAGCACCCGCGGGGGCAGTAACACCGGGGAGCTGTTTTTT	CASTRGGSNTGELFF
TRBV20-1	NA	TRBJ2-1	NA	TGCAGTGCAATTTGGGATTTGGAGCAGTTCTTC	CSAIWDLEQFF
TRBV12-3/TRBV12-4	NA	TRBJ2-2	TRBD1	TGTGCCAGCAGCCCGGGGGTGACAGGGGGAACCGGGGAGCTGTTTTTT	CASSPGVTGGTGELFF
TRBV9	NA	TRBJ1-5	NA	TGTGCCAGCAGCGTGGATGAAGGAAATCAGCCCCAGCATTTT	CASSVDEGNQPQHF
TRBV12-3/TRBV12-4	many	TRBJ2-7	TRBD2	TGTGCCAGCACCTTCTCCGCGGGAGGGAACTACGAGCAGTACTTC	CASTFSAGGNYEQYF
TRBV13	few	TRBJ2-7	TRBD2	TGTGCCAGCAGCTTGGGCGGGGGGAACTACGAGCAGTACTTC	CASSLGGGNYEQYF
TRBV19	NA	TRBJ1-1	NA	TGTGCCAGTACCCCTACCATGGGGCTGAACACTGAAGCTTTCTTT	CASTPTMGLNTEAFF
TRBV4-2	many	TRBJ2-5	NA	TGTGCCAGCAGCCAAGATACCAGTTCTAGAGAGACCCAGTACTTC	CASSQDTSSRETQYF
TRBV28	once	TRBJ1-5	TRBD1	TGTGCCAGCAGGGGACAGGGATGGTACAATCAGCCCCAGCATTTT	CASRGQGWYNQPQHF
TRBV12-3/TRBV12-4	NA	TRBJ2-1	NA	TGTGCCAGCCGAAACGGCGGGCTCCCCTACAATGAGCAGTTCTTC	CASRNGGLPYNEQFF
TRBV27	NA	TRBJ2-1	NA	TGTGCCAGCAGTTTTCTTTCCCCCCGGGAAGAGTTCTTC	CASSFLSPREEFF
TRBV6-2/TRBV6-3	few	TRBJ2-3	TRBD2	TGTGCCAGCAGCCGATGGACTAGCGCGATGACAAGAACCCCCACAGATACGCAGTATTTT	CASSRWTSAMTRTPTDTQYF
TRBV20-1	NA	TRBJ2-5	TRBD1	TGCAGTGCTAGGGGGCGGGACAGGGTTGAGACCCAGTACTTC	CSARGRDRVETQYF
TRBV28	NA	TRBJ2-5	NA	TGTGCCAGCAGTTTTGGGCAGCTAGAGACCCAGTACTTC	CASSFGQLETQYF
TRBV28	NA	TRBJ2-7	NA	TGTGCCAGCAGTTCTGAGGAGACAGTGCCATTCTACGAGCAGTACTTC	CASSSEETVPFYEQYF
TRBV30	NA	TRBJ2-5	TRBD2	TGTGCCTGGAGTCGCGGGAGGCTGAAGACCCAGTACTTC	CAWSRGRLKTQYF
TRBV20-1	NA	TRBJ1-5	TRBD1	TGCAGGGCGCAGGAGGGGGCATATAGCAATCAGCCCCAGCATTTT	CRAQEGAYSNQPQHF
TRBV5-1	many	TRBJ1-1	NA	TGCGCCAGCAGCTTGGTCAGCGACGTGGAAGCTTTCTTT	CASSLVSDVEAFF
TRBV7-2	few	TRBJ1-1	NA	TGTGCCAGCAGCTTAGCCGGAGTTCCTTGGGCTGAAGCTTTCTTT	CASSLAGVPWAEAFF
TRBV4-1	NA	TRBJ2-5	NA	TGCGCCAGCAGCCAAGACCCTACAGGTTGGGAAGAGACCCAGTACTTC	CASSQDPTGWEETQYF
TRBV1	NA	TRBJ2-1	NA	TGCACCAGCAGCCAAGATTGGCCTGGTGTTTCTTACAATGAGCAGTTCTTC	CTSSQDWPGVSYNEQFF
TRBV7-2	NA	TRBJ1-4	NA	TGTGGCAGCAGCCGATCCATCGAACGGAATGAAAAACTGTTTTTT	CGSSRSIERNEKLFF
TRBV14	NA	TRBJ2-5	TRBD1	TGTGCCAGCAGCCATGAGAGGGGGACAGACCAAGAGACCCAGTACTTC	CASSHERGTDQETQYF
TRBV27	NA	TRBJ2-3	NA	TGTGCCAGCAGGGCCTCAGCCACAGATACGCAGTATTTT	CASRASATDTQYF
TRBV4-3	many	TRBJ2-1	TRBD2	TGCGCCAGCAGCCAAGATATGGGGACTAGCGGGAGTGTCTATGAGCAGTTCTTC	CASSQDMGTSGSVYEQFF
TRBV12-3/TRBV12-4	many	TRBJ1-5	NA	TGTGCCAGCAGTTTAGATACAGGGAAGAATCAGCCCCAGCATTTT	CASSLDTGKNQPQHF
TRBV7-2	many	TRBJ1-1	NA	TGTGCCAGCAGCTTATTTGGGTGGAACACTGAAGCTTTCTTT	CASSLFGWNTEAFF
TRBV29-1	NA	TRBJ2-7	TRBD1	TGCAGCGTGGACGACAGGACAGGGGGCAACGAGCAGTACTTC	CSVDDRTGGNEQYF
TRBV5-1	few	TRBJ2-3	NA	TGCGCCAGCAGCCCAGGATGGGACTTCACTAGCACAGATACGCAGTATTTT	CASSPGWDFTSTDTQYF
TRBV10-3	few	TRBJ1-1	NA	TGTGCCATCAGTAGCCGGGGACGGAACACTGAAGCTTTCTTT	CAISSRGRNTEAFF
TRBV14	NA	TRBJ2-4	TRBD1	TGTGCCAGCAGCCCGCACAGGGGGCTAGCCAAAAACATTCAGTACTTC	CASSPHRGLAKNIQYF